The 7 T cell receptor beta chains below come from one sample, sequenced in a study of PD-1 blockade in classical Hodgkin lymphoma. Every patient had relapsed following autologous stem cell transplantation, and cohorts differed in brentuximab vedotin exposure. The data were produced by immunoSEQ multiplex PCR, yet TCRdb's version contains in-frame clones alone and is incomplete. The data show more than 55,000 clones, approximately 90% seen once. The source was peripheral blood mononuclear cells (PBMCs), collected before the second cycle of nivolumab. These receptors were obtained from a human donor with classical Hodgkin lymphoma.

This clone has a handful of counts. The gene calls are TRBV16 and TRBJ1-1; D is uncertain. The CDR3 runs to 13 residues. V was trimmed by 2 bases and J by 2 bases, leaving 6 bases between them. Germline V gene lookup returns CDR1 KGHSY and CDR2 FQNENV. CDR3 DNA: TGTGCCAGCAGCCAACAACAAAACACTGAAGCTTTCTTT. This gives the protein CASSQQQNTEAFF.

This CDR3 reads CASSDRIQGTGGGRTQYF. The CDR3 bases are TGTGCCAGCAGTGACAGAATTCAGGGAACAGGAGGGGGGCGCACCCAGTACTTC. The chain couples TRBV6-1 to TRBJ2-5; D may correspond to TRBD1 or TRBD2 (6 bases each). Germline V CDR1 and CDR2: MNHNS, SASEGT. Between the trimmed V and J ends, which lost 3 bases and 8 bases, there was a span of 28 bases. The CDR3 totals 18 residues.

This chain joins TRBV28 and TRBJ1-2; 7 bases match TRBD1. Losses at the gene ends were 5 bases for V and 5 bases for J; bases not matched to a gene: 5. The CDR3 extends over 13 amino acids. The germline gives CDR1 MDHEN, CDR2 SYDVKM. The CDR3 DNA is TGTGCCAGCAGTCCGACAGGGATGTATGGCTACACCTTC. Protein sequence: CASSPTGMYGYTF.

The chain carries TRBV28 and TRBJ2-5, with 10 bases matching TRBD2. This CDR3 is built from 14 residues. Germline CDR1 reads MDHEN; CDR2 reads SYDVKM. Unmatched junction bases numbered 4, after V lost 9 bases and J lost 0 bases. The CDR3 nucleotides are TGTGCCAGTAGGACTAGCGGAAACCAAGAGACCCAGTACTTC. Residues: CASRTSGNQETQYF.

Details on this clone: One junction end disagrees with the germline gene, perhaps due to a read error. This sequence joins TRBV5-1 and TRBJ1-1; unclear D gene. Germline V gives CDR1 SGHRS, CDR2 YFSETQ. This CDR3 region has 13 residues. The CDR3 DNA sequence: TGCGCCAGCAGTACCCTCGGGGTGGGTGAAACTTTCTTT. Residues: CASSTLGVGETFF.

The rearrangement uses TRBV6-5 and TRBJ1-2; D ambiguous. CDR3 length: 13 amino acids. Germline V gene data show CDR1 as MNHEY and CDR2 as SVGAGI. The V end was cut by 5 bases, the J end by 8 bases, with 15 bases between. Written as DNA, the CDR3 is TGTGCCAGCAGTGGATTGTGGGGTAGCGGCTACACCTTC. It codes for CASSGLWGSGYTF.

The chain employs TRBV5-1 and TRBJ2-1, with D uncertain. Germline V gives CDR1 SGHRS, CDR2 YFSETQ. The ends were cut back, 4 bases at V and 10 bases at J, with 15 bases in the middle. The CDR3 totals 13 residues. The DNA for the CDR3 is TGCGCCAGCAGCACGGCCCCATCCGGGGAGCAGTTCTTC. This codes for CASSTAPSGEQFF.